This T cell receptor beta chain was captured in a study of shared clonotypes between healthy human individuals. The CDR3 is made up of 14 amino acids. CDR1 MNHEY and CDR2 SMNVEV come from the germline V gene (reference sequence). Deletions cut 6 bases from V and 4 bases from J, with 13 bases between. Selected positively for CCR7 and CD45RO-negative, naive CD8 cells excluded terminally differentiated effector memory CD45RA+ cells. The method was immunoSEQ multiplex PCR; TCRdb's version includes in-frame clones alone and lacks a portion of them. The data contain about 680,000 clones, 90% to 95% of them singletons.

The chain recombines TRBV27 with TRBJ2-1, with D tentatively TRBD2 (6 bases). The clonotype comes from a man aged 25-45 years in good health. The specimen sequenced was naive CD8+ T cells sorted from blood. The CDR3 coding sequence is TGTGCCAGCAGCGGGAGAGAAGGATACAATGAGCAGTTCTTC. Amino acid sequence: CASSGREGYNEQFF.